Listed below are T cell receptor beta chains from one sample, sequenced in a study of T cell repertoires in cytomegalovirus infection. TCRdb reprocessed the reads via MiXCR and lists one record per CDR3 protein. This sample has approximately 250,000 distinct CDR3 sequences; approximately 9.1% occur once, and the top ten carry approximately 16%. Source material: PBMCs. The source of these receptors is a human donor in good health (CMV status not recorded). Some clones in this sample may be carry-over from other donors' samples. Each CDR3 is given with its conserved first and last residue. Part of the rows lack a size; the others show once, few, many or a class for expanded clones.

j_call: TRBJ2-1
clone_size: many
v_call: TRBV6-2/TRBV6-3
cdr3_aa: CASSYGRLAGAPWGFNEQFF

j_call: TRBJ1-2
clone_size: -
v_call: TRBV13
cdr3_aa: CASSFGEWTGYTF

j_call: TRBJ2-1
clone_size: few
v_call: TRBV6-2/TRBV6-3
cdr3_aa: CASSKMEVLAASYNEQFF

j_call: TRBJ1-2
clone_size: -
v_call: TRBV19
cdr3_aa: CASSIRGASYGYTF

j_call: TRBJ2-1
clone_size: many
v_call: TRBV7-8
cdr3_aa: CASSLISAGGPSNEQFF

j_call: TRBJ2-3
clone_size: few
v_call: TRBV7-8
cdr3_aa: CASSHPGTSDTQYF

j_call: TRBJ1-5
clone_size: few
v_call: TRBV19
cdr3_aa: CASSTSGAASKPQHF

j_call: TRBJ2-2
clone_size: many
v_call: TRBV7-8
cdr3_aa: CASSLRGELFF

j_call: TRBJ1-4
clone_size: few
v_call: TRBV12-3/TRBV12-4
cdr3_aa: CASSQPGRSNEKLFF

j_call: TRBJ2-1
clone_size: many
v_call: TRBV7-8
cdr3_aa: CASSLEGGGYNEQFF

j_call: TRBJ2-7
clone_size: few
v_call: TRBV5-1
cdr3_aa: CASSSEGRGYEQYF

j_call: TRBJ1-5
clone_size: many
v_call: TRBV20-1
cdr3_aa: CSASPGRRGNQPQHF

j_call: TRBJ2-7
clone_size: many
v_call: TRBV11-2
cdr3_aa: CASSPPRGTYEQYF

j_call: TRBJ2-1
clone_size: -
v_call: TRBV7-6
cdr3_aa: CASSLAGERGEQFF

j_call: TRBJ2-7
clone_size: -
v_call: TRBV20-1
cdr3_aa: CSARGPGTGEAQTSYEQYF

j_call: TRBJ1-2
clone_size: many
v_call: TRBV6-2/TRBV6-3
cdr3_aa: CASNLDGIYGYTF

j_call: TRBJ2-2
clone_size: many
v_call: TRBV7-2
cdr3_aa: CASSLTGGDTGELFF

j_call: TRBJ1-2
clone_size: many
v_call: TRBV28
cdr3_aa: CASRRGRQGDYGYTF

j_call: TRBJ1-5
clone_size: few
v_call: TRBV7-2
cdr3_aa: CASSLAGYWTQHF

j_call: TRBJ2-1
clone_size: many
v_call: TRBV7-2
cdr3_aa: CASSLNFYEQFF

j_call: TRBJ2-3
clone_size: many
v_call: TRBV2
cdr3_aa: CASSERSRGADTQYF

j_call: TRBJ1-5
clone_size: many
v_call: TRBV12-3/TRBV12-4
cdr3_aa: CASSYTGLQGVNQPQHF

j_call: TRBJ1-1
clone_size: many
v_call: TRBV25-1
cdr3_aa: CASSVGEGYLDTEAFF

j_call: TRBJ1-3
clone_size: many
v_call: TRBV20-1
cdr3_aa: CSAVDPVTNTIYF

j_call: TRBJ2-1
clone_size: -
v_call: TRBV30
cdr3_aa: CAWSTARFSEQFF

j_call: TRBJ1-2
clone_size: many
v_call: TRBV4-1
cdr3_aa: CASSQALTGAEGYTF

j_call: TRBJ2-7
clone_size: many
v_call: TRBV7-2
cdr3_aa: CASSLVPQSYEQYF

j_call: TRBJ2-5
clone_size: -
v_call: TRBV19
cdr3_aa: CASSIGSGQGTQETQYF

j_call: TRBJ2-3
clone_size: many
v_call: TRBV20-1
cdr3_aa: CSARGHPGLASDTQYF

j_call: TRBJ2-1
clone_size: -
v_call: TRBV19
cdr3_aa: CASSSTGPSYNEQFF

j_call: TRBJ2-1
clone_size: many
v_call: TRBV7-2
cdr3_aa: CASSPQTGNEQFF

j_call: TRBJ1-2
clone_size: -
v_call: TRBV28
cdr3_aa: CASSLGGLEGYTF

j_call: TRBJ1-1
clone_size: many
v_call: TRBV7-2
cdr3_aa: CASSLKSQGAGGAFF

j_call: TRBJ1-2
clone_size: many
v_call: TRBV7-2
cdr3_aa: CASSSTSLEGSYGYTF

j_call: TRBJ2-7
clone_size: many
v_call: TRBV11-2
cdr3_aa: CASSSLREGLEQYF

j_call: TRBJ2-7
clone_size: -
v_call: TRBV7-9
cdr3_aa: CASTDLGTGYSEQYF

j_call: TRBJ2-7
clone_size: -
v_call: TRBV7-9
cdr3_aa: CASSRQYYEQYF

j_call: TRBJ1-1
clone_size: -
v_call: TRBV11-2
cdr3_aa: CASSFEGARGTEAFF

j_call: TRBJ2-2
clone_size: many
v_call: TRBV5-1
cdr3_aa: CASSSRTGGLNTGELFF

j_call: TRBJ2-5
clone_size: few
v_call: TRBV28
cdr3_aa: CASSLGGSLVTQYF

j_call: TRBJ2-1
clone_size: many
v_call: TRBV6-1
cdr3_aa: CASKTTGAYNEQFF

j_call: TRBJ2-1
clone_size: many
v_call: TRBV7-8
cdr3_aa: CASSLMTQPNEQFF